This passage covers 30 T cell receptor beta chains from one sample sequenced in a study of control samples from healthy donors and cancer patients. The method was immunoSEQ multiplex PCR; TCRdb's version includes in-frame clones alone and lacks a portion of them. This sample has fewer than 200,000 clones, with around 88% found just once. Sequenced: blood. The origin of the receptors is a woman between 25 and 40 years old in good health.

The rearrangement joins TRBV5-5 to TRBJ2-1; D is undetermined. The CDR3 is 17 residues long. V lost 0 bases, J lost 0 bases, and 13 bases lay in between. Germline V gives CDR1 SGHKS, CDR2 YYEKEE (reference sequence). The CDR3 loop is CASSLEGTSSSYNEQFF. CDR3 nucleotides: TGTGCCAGCAGCTTGGAGGGAACATCGAGCTCCTACAATGAGCAGTTCTTC.

The chain couples TRBV7-9 to TRBJ2-3; 7 bases agree with TRBD2. Germline CDR1 reads SEHNR; CDR2 reads FQNEAQ (reference sequence). This CDR3 is 12 amino acids long. Trimming at V came to 6 bases and at J to 5 bases, leaving 2 bases not matched to a gene. This CDR3 is CASRIAGDTQYF. The CDR3 coding sequence is TGTGCCAGCAGGATAGCGGGAGATACGCAGTATTTT.

This clone was found once. V and J are TRBV21-1 and TRBJ1-5; the table's D call, TRBD1, was not checked against the DNA. TRBV21-1 is a pseudogene segment. The CDR3 extends over 17 amino acids. CDR3 DNA: TGTGCCAGCAGCCAACGCTCGGGGACAGGGGGGATTCAGCCCCAGCATTTT. The encoded protein is CASSQRSGTGGIQPQHF.

Turning to this clone: Within the sample, other DNA sequences also encode this same CDR3. V and J are TRBV18 and TRBJ2-1; D is uncertain. CDR1 and CDR2 (germline): KGHSH, LQKENI. V dropped 0 bases and J dropped 7 bases, with 7 bases sitting between them. The CDR3 spans 13 residues. CDR3 nucleotide sequence: TGTGCCAGCTCACCACCTGGTGGGAATGAGCAGTTCTTC. As protein: CASSPPGGNEQFF.

This rearrangement joins TRBV4-1 to TRBJ2-4, with 8 bases lining up with TRBD2. Germline trimming cut 4 bases from V and 5 bases from J; bases unmatched to any gene: 7. The CDR3 covers 15 residues. Germline V gene sequence: CDR1 MGHRA, CDR2 YSYEKL. CDR3 in amino acids: CASSPGGASQNIQYF. As DNA, the CDR3 is TGCGCCAGCAGCCCGGGGGGGGCTAGCCAAAACATTCAGTACTTC.

Here the CDR3 DNA reads TGCGCCAGCAGCTCGGATCTACGCACAGATACGCAGTATTTT. Amino acids: CASSSDLRTDTQYF. The chain carries TRBV5-1 and TRBJ2-3, with unresolved D. The CDR3 is made up of 14 amino acids. V lost 3 bases to trimming and J lost 1 base, with 9 bases between them. Per germline, CDR1 SGHRS and CDR2 YFSETQ.

The V and J genes are TRBV11-2 and TRBJ1-1; possible D gene TRBD1, 5 bases. CDR1 and CDR2 (germline): SGHAT, FQNNGV. The germline V and J ends were trimmed by 5 bases and 5 bases, with 12 bases remaining between them. The CDR3 covers 13 residues. The CDR3 sequence: CASSQGSETEAFF. CDR3 DNA sequence: TGTGCCAGCAGCCAGGGAAGCGAAACTGAAGCTTTCTTT.

The V and J genes are TRBV19 and TRBJ1-1; D unclear. Looked up from germline, CDR1 is LNHDA and CDR2 is SQIVND (reference sequence). The germline V and J ends were trimmed by 3 bases and 5 bases, with 10 bases remaining between them. The CDR3 runs to 13 residues. The CDR3 DNA is TGTGCCAGTAGTATCGATGCTGGGACTGAAGCTTTCTTT. Protein: CASSIDAGTEAFF.

The V call is TRBV10-1, the J call TRBJ2-7; 7 bases match TRBD1. Germline V lookup: CDR1 WNHNN, CDR2 SYGVQD (reference sequence). V shed 4 bases and J 1 base; nucleotides not matched to a gene: 10. The CDR3 sequence is 16 residues long. The DNA of the CDR3 is TGCGCCAGCAGTGGTGCTGGGACAGTAAAATCCTACGAGCAGTACGTC. This encodes CASSGAGTVKSYEQYV.

CDR3 in amino acids: CASSIESSPSYNEQFF. Written as DNA, the CDR3 is TGTGCCAGTAGTATAGAGTCTAGCCCGTCCTACAATGAGCAGTTCTTC. The V and J genes are TRBV19 and TRBJ2-1, with D perhaps matching TRBD2 (5 bases). The CDR3 sequence is 16 residues long. CDR1 and CDR2 from the germline V gene are LNHDA and SQIVND (reference sequence). Trimming shortened V by 0 bases and J by 1 base, and 10 bases separated the two germline ends.

The gene calls are TRBV7-9 and TRBJ2-7; 7 nucleotides agree with TRBD2. The length of the CDR3 is 15 residues. The germline gives CDR1 SEHNR, CDR2 FQNEAQ (reference sequence). V was clipped by 5 bases and J by 0 bases; unmatched bases: 7. The CDR3 region is CASSKLAPSSYEQYF. The CDR3, as DNA: TGTGCCAGCAGCAAACTAGCGCCTAGCTCCTACGAGCAGTACTTC. The full variable domain, in which reference TRBV7-9 and TRBJ2-7 provide the parts outside the CDR3, is DTGVSQNPRHKITKRGQNVTFRCDPISEHNRLYWYRQTLGQGPEFLTYFQNEAQLEKSRLLSDRFSAERPKGSFSTLEIQRTEQGDSAMYLCASSKLAPSSYEQYFGPGTRLTVT.

The chain combines TRBV2 with TRBJ2-1; no firm D call. The CDR3 has 17 amino acids. Trimming stripped 5 bases from V and 0 bases from J, with 17 bases between. The V gene's germline CDR1 is SNHLY and CDR2 FYNNEI. The CDR3, as DNA: TGTGCCAGCAGTTCCCGTATCGACTGGCCCTCCTACAATGAGCAGTTCTTC. Its protein product is CASSSRIDWPSYNEQFF.

The rearrangement uses TRBV28 and TRBJ2-7, with a tentative D call TRBD2 (6 bases). Germline CDR1 reads MDHEN; CDR2 reads SYDVKM. Trimming removed 0 bases at V and 3 bases at J, with 15 bases between. The CDR3 is made up of 16 amino acids. The CDR3 region is CASSLWSLVGGYEQYF. The CDR3 DNA follows: TGTGCCAGCAGTTTATGGTCACTAGTCGGGGGCTACGAGCAGTACTTC. The full variable domain, completed using reference TRBV28 and TRBJ2-7, is DVKVTQSSRYLVKRTGEKVFLECVQDMDHENMFWYRQDPGLGLRLIYFSYDVKMKEKGDIPEGYSVSREKKERFSLILESASTNQTSMYLCASSLWSLVGGYEQYFGPGTRLTVT.

V and J are TRBV7-2 and TRBJ1-6; the match to TRBD1 covers 8 bases. This CDR3 comprises 15 residues. J gave up 7 bases and V 5 bases, and 7 bases lay outside the gene matches. Germline V CDR1 and CDR2: SGHTA, FQGNSA. CDR3 region: CASSPQTGENSPLHF. The CDR3 nucleotides read TGTGCCAGCAGCCCCCAGACAGGGGAGAATTCACCCCTCCACTTT.

Remarks on this clone: Germline and junction disagree at one end, which may indicate a read error. V is TRBV14 and J is TRBJ2-5; TRBD1 agrees at 9 bases. Germline values: CDR1 SGHDN, CDR2 FVKESK. The CDR3 runs to 13 residues. The CDR3 loop is CASSQNLRDRENF. Here the CDR3 DNA reads TGTGCCAGCAGCCAAAATCTCCGGGACAGGGAAAACTTC.

J is TRBJ1-5 and V is TRBV2; tentatively, D is TRBD1 (5 bases). CDR1 and CDR2 (germline): SNHLY, FYNNEI. Trimming cost V 1 base and J 10 bases, with 17 bases left between them. The CDR3 has 15 residues. The CDR3 here is CASSEEGTLGRPQHF. DNA of the CDR3: TGTGCCAGCAGTGAAGAGGGGACCCTCGGACGCCCCCAGCATTTT.

This chain links TRBV5-1 with TRBJ2-3; no reliable D call. The V gene's germline CDR1 is SGHRS and CDR2 YFSETQ. CDR3 length equals 12 residues. V lost 3 bases to trimming and J lost 2 bases, with 4 bases between them. CDR3 sequence reads: CASSSDTDTQYF. The CDR3 nucleotides are TGCGCCAGCAGCTCCGACACAGATACGCAGTATTTT.

This chain links TRBV12-5 with TRBJ2-3; tentative D call: TRBD2 (5 bases). The CDR3 is made up of 13 amino acids. V was pared by 2 bases and J by 5 bases, with 8 bases between. Per germline, CDR1 LGHNT and CDR2 FRNRAP. CDR3 nucleotide sequence: TGTGCTAGTGGTTTGAAGGCGGGAGATACGCAGTATTTT. Protein sequence: CASGLKAGDTQYF.

V is TRBV11-3 and J is TRBJ2-3; a weak D match, TRBD2 (5 bases). V lost 1 base and J 4 bases, leaving 9 bases between the germline ends. Germline assignment: CDR1 SGHNT and CDR2 YENEEA. The CDR3 has 14 amino acids. The DNA of the CDR3 is TGTGCCAGCAGCTTAGTCGGGAACGCAGATACGCAGTATTTT. Residues: CASSLVGNADTQYF.

The rearrangement joins TRBV15 to TRBJ2-5, with 8 positions matching TRBD1. Germline CDR1 LNHNV, CDR2 YYDKDF (reference sequence). This CDR3 has 14 residues. J lost 4 bases, V lost 2 bases, and 3 bases had no gene match. The CDR3 DNA follows: TGTGCCACCAGCAGAACAGGGGGGCCAGAGACCCAGTACTTC. Protein product: CATSRTGGPETQYF.

The V gene is TRBV28, the J gene TRBJ2-3; no clear D gene. Germline CDR1 reads MDHEN; CDR2 reads SYDVKM. V lost 6 bases and J lost 4, with 17 bases in between. This CDR3 is built from 15 residues. The CDR3 here is CASSPNGQGADTQYF. In DNA form, the CDR3 reads TGTGCCAGCAGCCCAAACGGGCAAGGAGCAGATACGCAGTATTTT.

J is TRBJ1-1 and V is TRBV28; tentative D call: TRBD1 (5 bases). The CDR3 sequence is 14 residues long. The germline CDR1 and CDR2 sequences are MDHEN and SYDVKM. The V and J ends lost 3 bases and 6 bases respectively, with 14 bases between them. The DNA for the CDR3 is TGTGCCAGCAGTTTGCCGTCCCGCAGGGCTGAAGCTTTCTTT. This encodes CASSLPSRRAEAFF.

V gene TRBV19 combines with J gene TRBJ2-1, with 11 bases matching TRBD2. The V gene end was trimmed by 3 bases and the J gene end by 8 bases; junction bases not matched to a gene: 9. The V gene's germline CDR1 is LNHDA and CDR2 SQIVND (reference sequence). This CDR3 is built from 16 residues. CDR3 in DNA: TGTGCCAGTAGTATCTTAGCGGGAGGGCGTTTGGATGAGCAGTTCTTC. It translates to CASSILAGGRLDEQFF.

In DNA, the CDR3 is TGCGCCAGCACCTGGACAGGGGGCGATGAGCAGTTCTTC. It codes for CASTWTGGDEQFF. The chain is built from TRBV5-1 and TRBJ2-1; 11 bases align to TRBD1. The V gene's germline CDR1 is SGHRS and CDR2 YFSETQ. Trimming took 6 bases from V and 8 from J; bases not matched to a gene: 4. The CDR3 covers 13 residues.

Here the CDR3 reads CAWSQDRGDQPQHF. CDR3 nucleotide sequence: TGTGCCTGGAGCCAAGACAGGGGGGATCAGCCCCAGCATTTT. The V gene is TRBV30, the J gene TRBJ1-5; TRBD1 matches 9 bases. Germline CDR1 and CDR2: GTSNPN and SVGIG (reference sequence). The V segment lost 3 bases and the J segment 5 bases; nucleotides outside the gene matches: 5. This CDR3 region has 14 residues.

The chain employs TRBV5-6 and TRBJ1-2; weak D call: TRBD1 (5 bases). V dropped 0 bases and J dropped 4 bases, with 13 bases sitting between them. Per the germline V gene, CDR1 is SGHDT and CDR2 is YYEEEE. The CDR3 runs to 15 residues. The CDR3 here is CASSLVGAARYGYTF. The CDR3 DNA reads as TGTGCCAGCAGCTTGGTAGGGGCCGCTCGCTATGGCTACACCTTC.

The chain uses TRBV9 and TRBJ2-3; 7 positions match TRBD2. V was clipped by 0 bases and J by 2 bases; unmatched bases: 6. Germline V CDR1 and CDR2: SGDLS, YYNGEE. CDR3 length: 16 residues. In DNA form, the CDR3 reads TGTGCCAGCAGCGTAGCTAGCGGCCCACCCACAGATACGCAGTATTTT. Its translation: CASSVASGPPTDTQYF.

V gene TRBV11-2 combines with J gene TRBJ2-6, with TRBD1 as a possible D gene (5 bases). Germline assignment: CDR1 SGHAT and CDR2 FQNNGV. Between the trimmed V and J ends, which lost 5 bases and 0 bases, there was a span of 11 bases. The CDR3 has 16 residues. The CDR3 spells CASSLRTTSGANVLTF. The CDR3 DNA reads TGTGCCAGCAGCCTGAGGACAACCTCTGGGGCCAACGTCCTGACTTTC.

The chain employs TRBV5-1 and TRBJ2-7, with 7 bases fitting TRBD1. Looked up from germline, CDR1 is SGHRS and CDR2 is YFSETQ. This CDR3 contains 15 residues. J gave up 6 bases and V 4 bases, and 13 bases lay outside the gene matches. CDR3 region: CASSPGQSIGFEQYF. The DNA for the CDR3 is TGCGCCAGCAGCCCGGGACAGTCGATCGGATTCGAGCAGTACTTC.

This clone was recorded once. This chain connects TRBV4-1 to TRBJ1-4; weak D call: TRBD1 (5 bases). Trimming left V 4 bases short and J 0 bases short, with 18 bases between. Germline CDR1 MGHRA, CDR2 YSYEKL. The CDR3 covers 18 residues. The CDR3 loop reads CASSRTGTAYSTNEKLFF. CDR3 in DNA: TGCGCCAGCAGCCGGACCGGGACGGCTTACTCAACTAATGAAAAACTGTTTTTT.